This T cell receptor beta chain was sequenced in a study of cytomegalovirus exposure and HLA in healthy donors. Study findings and constraints: In vitro assays verified that three CMV-associated chains recognized CMV antigens specifically. In an earlier analysis, about 87% or about 30%: the productive usage of most TCR beta V segments. Among TCR beta chains of equal frequency, HLA-associated ones were more clonally expanded in a later analysis.

The CDR3 contains 16 residues. J lost 5 bases, V lost 5 bases, and 11 bases had no gene match. CDR1 MDHEN and CDR2 SYDVKM come from the germline V gene. With regard to this clone: Antigen unknown.

The PCR had 60 Vbeta and 13 Jbeta primers. Original processing methods: In a later analysis, some 80 million unique TCR beta chains included roughly 11 million shared by two or more donors. Assay: immunoSEQ multiplex PCR; the TCRdb copy retains only in-frame clones and omits some. The DNA gave D and trimming, while V, J and clone size come from that table. The sample lists some 120,000 clones, about 80% seen once, with just over 2.5% in the top ten. The sequence was collected from a young man in good health and CMV-seronegative. This rearrangement joins TRBV28 to TRBJ2-7, with 11 bases matching TRBD2. Input material: PBMCs. CDR3 bases: TGTGCCAGCAGTATAGCTGCTAGCGGGAGGTCGCACGAGCAGTACTTC. Translating it yields CASSIAASGRSHEQYF. The variable domain in full, completed from reference TRBV28 and TRBJ2-7, reads DVKVTQSSRYLVKRTGEKVFLECVQDMDHENMFWYRQDPGLGLRLIYFSYDVKMKEKGDIPEGYSVSREKKERFSLILESASTNQTSMYLCASSIAASGRSHEQYFGPGTRLTVT.